The clone carrying this TCR beta chain was seen a single time. Its antigen is currently unknown. The record originates from a study of T cell responses to AZD1222 COVID-19 vaccine. Study-wide findings and caveats: Nearly half of spike-specific TCRs reportedly go after variant regions that carry no mutations.

TCRdb's copy holds only in-frame clones and misses some; the assay was immunoSEQ multiplex PCR. Of 150,000 or so clones in the sample, roughly 92% are singletons; the top ten hold about 5.5%. Germline assignment: CDR1 MDHEN and CDR2 SYDVKM. V was clipped by 4 bases and J by 8 bases, with 6 bases between them. The CDR3 runs 11 residues. The origin of this receptor is an adult in good health. The rearrangement links TRBV28 to TRBJ2-1; D remains unclear. The specimen was peripheral blood, collected on day 0 of AZD1222 vaccination. CDR3 protein: CASSYRDEQFF. CDR3 sequence (DNA): TGTGCCAGCAGTTATCGGGATGAGCAGTTCTTC.